This T cell receptor (beta chain) was recovered during a study of T cells in tumors after PD-1 blockade. Looking at the study overall: No patient had prior checkpoint blockade, systemic immunosuppression, or radiotherapy within 4 weeks. On average, peripheral blood gave some 120,000 TCR templates and under 40,000 unique clonotypes. General study points: Some novel exhausted tumor clones appeared in pre-treatment blood, suggesting peripheral recruitment.

Concerning this clone: Its antigen is still unknown.

Clones were read by immunoSEQ multiplex PCR, and TCRdb kept only the in-frame ones, dropping some. The repertoire has 14,000 to 15,000 clones, about 80% of them found once; the top ten carry approximately 22%. The CDR3 is made up of 13 amino acids. Trimming removed 1 base at V and 5 bases at J, with 8 bases between. Germline V gives CDR1 SGDLS, CDR2 YYNGEE. This TCR came from a human donor with basal cell carcinoma. The chain joins TRBV9 to TRBJ2-3; no firm D call. The sequences come from PBMCs, collected after anti-PD-1 treatment. CDR3 sequence: CASSVSGEDTQYF. The CDR3 region has the DNA TGTGCCAGCAGCGTATCTGGGGAAGATACGCAGTATTTT.